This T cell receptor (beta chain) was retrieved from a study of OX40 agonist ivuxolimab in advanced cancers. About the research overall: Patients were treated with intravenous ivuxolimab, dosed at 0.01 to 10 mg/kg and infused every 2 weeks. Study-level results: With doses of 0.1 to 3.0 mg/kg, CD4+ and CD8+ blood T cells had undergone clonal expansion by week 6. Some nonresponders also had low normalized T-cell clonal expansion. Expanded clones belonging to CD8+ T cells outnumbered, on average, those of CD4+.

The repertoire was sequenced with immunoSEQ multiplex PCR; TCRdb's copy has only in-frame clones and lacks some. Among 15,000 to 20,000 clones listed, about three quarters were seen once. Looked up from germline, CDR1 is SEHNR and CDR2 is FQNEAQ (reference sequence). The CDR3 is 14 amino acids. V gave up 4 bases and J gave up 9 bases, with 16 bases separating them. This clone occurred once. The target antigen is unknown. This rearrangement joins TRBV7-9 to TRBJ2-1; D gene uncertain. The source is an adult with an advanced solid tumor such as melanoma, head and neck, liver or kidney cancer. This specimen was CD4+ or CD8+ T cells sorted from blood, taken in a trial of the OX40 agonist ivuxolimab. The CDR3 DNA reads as TGTGCCAGCAGCTCCCCCCGGTCGGCGGTTGAGCAGTTCTTC. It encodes CASSSPRSAVEQFF.